These 20 T cell receptor beta chains were all obtained from the same sample, sequenced in a study of human T cells and chemical hapten exposure (dated by TCRdb to the early 2020s). The receptor library was made with RACE. The sample was run on a NextSeq 500. The public reads were reanalyzed by TCRdb: fastp trimming at Q25, MiXCR alignment, in-frame beta chains only. A single entry per CDR3 protein holds the most common genes and DNA from its merged rows. The table for this sample lists about 51,000 distinct CDR3 sequences; 8.5% to 10% of them were counted only once. The biggest ten clones account for more than 13% of the sample. The sample's time point label is to be understood as: pre-sensitization, week 0. According to the study, the label for this sample's treatment or condition signals: therapeutic diphenylcyclopropenone sensitization with weekly scalp DPC. Sequencing was performed on whole blood, taken in connection with sensitization to the hapten diphenylcyclopropenone (DPC). The receptors originated from a woman between 35 and 50 years old with alopecia areata. Some clones in this sample may be carry-over from other donors' samples.

This clonotype has at least ten counts. The CDR3 bases are TGCGCCAGCAGCTTCAGGTTTGATTACAATGAGCAGTTCTTC. Its protein product is CASSFRFDYNEQFF. V is TRBV5-1 and J is TRBJ2-1; no definite D call. CDR1 and CDR2 from the germline V gene are SGHRS and YFSETQ. The CDR3 runs 14 residues. V lost 2 bases to trimming and J lost 4 bases, with 10 bases between them.

This clonotype showed up many times. V gene TRBV7-9 combines with J gene TRBJ1-4; D is perhaps TRBD1 (5 bases). This CDR3 comprises 15 residues. The germline V and J ends were trimmed by 5 bases and 8 bases, with 18 bases remaining between them. Germline assignment: CDR1 SEHNR and CDR2 FQNEAQ (reference sequence). The CDR3 sequence: CASSPLAGRGEKLFF. The CDR3, as DNA: TGTGCCAGCAGCCCCCTCGCAGGGCGAGGGGAAAAACTGTTTTTT.

The sample holds many counts of this clonotype. The V and J genes are TRBV7-8 and TRBJ2-7; tentatively, D is TRBD1 (6 bases). The CDR3 has 15 residues. Germline assignment: CDR1 SGHVS and CDR2 FQNEAQ. V was clipped by 1 base and J by 2 bases, with 12 bases between them. The CDR3 reads CASSLEGRGPYEQYF. The CDR3 bases are TGTGCCAGCAGCTTAGAGGGCAGGGGTCCCTACGAGCAGTACTTC. Drawing the rest from reference TRBV7-8 and TRBJ2-7, the complete variable domain is GAGVSQSPRYKVAKRGQDVALRCDPISGHVSLFWYQQALGQGPEFLTYFQNEAQLDKSGLPSDRFFAERPEGSVSTLKIQRTQQEDSAVYLCASSLEGRGPYEQYFGPGTRLTVT.

The sample holds many counts of this clonotype. The J gene is TRBJ1-1, the V gene TRBV20-1; D possibly corresponds to TRBD1 (5 bases). V was pared by 5 bases and J by 4 bases, with 17 bases between. The germline V gene encodes CDR1 DFQATT and CDR2 SNEGSKA (reference sequence). There are 14 residues in the CDR3. The CDR3 DNA is TGCAGTGCTGATAGGTCTGCGGGGCCCACTGAAGCTTTCTTT. Encoded protein: CSADRSAGPTEAFF.

This clonotype was recorded at least ten times. This chain uses TRBV7-9 with TRBJ2-3; no definite D call. V shed 5 bases and J shed 2 bases, with 5 bases lying between them. CDR3 size: 12 residues. In germline, CDR1 is SEHNR, CDR2 FQNEAQ (reference sequence). CDR3 residues: CASSNPTDTQYF. The CDR3 coding sequence is TGTGCCAGCAGCAACCCCACAGATACGCAGTATTTT. Based on the CDR3 plus reference TRBV7-9 and TRBJ2-3, the full variable domain is DTGVSQNPRHKITKRGQNVTFRCDPISEHNRLYWYRQTLGQGPEFLTYFQNEAQLEKSRLLSDRFSAERPKGSFSTLEIQRTEQGDSAMYLCASSNPTDTQYFGPGTRLTVL.

Many counts were recorded for this clonotype. The chain combines TRBV18 with TRBJ1-2, with D possibly TRBD1 on 5 matching bases. Germline values: CDR1 KGHSH, CDR2 LQKENI. The V end lost 2 bases, the J end lost 5 bases, and 18 bases lay between the germline ends. The CDR3 totals 16 residues. CDR3 region: CASSPLGDGGRYGYTF. Written as DNA, the CDR3 is TGTGCCAGCTCACCATTGGGGGACGGTGGGCGATATGGCTACACCTTC.

This clonotype was seen a few times. The chain combines TRBV5-1 with TRBJ2-3, with 15 bases lining up with TRBD2. The CDR3 runs to 17 residues. The germline V gene encodes CDR1 SGHRS and CDR2 YFSETQ. J gave up 4 bases and V 4 bases, and 7 bases lay outside the gene matches. This chain's CDR3 is CASSIGLAGGPADTQYF. The DNA of the CDR3 is TGCGCCAGCAGCATTGGACTAGCGGGGGGGCCCGCAGATACGCAGTATTTT. The full variable domain, its missing parts supplied by reference TRBV5-1 and TRBJ2-3, is KAGVTQTPRYLIKTRGQQVTLSCSPISGHRSVSWYQQTPGQGLQFLFEYFSETQRNKGNFPGRFSGRQFSNSRSEMNVSTLELGDSALYLCASSIGLAGGPADTQYFGPGTRLTVL.

The sample holds many counts of this clonotype. The genes are TRBV29-1 and TRBJ1-1; no clear D. This CDR3 is 14 amino acids long. In germline, CDR1 is SQVTM, CDR2 ANQGSEA. Trimming removed 3 bases at V and 0 bases at J, with 11 bases between. The CDR3 sequence is CSVDPAGLNTEAFF. CDR3 nucleotide sequence: TGCAGCGTTGATCCTGCGGGGTTGAACACTGAAGCTTTCTTT.

This clonotype was recorded at least ten times. This chain joins TRBV4-3 and TRBJ1-2; D gene unclear. This CDR3 contains 15 residues. The germline gives CDR1 LGHNA, CDR2 YSLEER. V was clipped by 4 bases and J by 6 bases, with 18 bases between them. DNA of the CDR3: TGCGCCAGCAGCCTAGATGCCGGAGCCCGAAATGGCTACACCTTC. It encodes CASSLDAGARNGYTF.

This clonotype was seen at least ten times. The chain recombines TRBV12-3 or TRBV12-4 with TRBJ2-7, with a tentative D call TRBD1 (5 bases). The CDR3 spans 12 residues. The V end was cut by 6 bases, the J end by 4 bases, with 10 bases between. CDR3 region: CASSPGSYEQYF. The CDR3 region has the DNA TGTGCCAGCAGCCCAGGGTCGTACGAGCAGTACTTC.

This clonotype occurred many times. The chain has TRBV6-1 and TRBJ1-1, with 11 nucleotides matching TRBD1. Looked up from germline, CDR1 is MNHNS and CDR2 is SASEGT. The trim removed 4 bases at V and 4 bases at J, leaving 5 bases unmatched. The CDR3 has 15 residues. The CDR3 bases are TGTGCCAGCAGTGGGGGGACAGGGGGAGTCACTGAAGCTTTCTTT. Residues: CASSGGTGGVTEAFF.

This clonotype was observed at least ten times. The chain combines TRBV5-1 with TRBJ2-4; D possibly corresponds to TRBD1 (6 bases). Looked up from germline, CDR1 is SGHRS and CDR2 is YFSETQ. The CDR3 has 15 residues. Trimming stripped 4 bases from V and 0 bases from J, with 11 bases between. DNA for the CDR3: TGCGCCAGCAGCATCGAAGGGGGAGCCAAAAACATTCAGTACTTC. Its protein is CASSIEGGAKNIQYF.

The rearrangement joins TRBV3-1 to TRBJ1-1; D call uncertain. In germline, CDR1 is LGHDT, CDR2 YNNKEL (reference sequence). With 7 bases removed from V and 3 bases from J, the gap between germline ends came to 12 bases. CDR3 size: 13 residues. This chain's CDR3 is CASTRDGYTEAFF. The CDR3 nucleotides are TGTGCCAGCACTCGAGACGGTTACACTGAAGCTTTCTTT. The full variable domain, completed using reference TRBV3-1 and TRBJ1-1, is DTAVSQTPKYLVTQMGNDKSIKCEQNLGHDTMYWYKQDSKKFLKIMFSYNNKELIINETVPNRFSPKSPDKAHLNLHINSLELGDSAVYFCASTRDGYTEAFFGQGTRLTVV.

This clonotype was seen ten or more times. This chain links TRBV2 with TRBJ2-7; 7 bases align to TRBD1. Germline V lookup: CDR1 SNHLY, CDR2 FYNNEI. This CDR3 region has 14 residues. V shed 7 bases and J 1 base; nucleotides not matched to a gene: 7. In DNA form, the CDR3 reads TGTGCCAGCACCCGGACAGGCCGTTCCTACGAGCAGTACTTC. Amino acid sequence: CASTRTGRSYEQYF.

This clonotype was seen at least ten times. CDR3 loop: CASSQGTPPAYEQYF. The CDR3 region has the DNA TGCGCCAGCAGTCAAGGGACACCGCCTGCCTACGAGCAGTACTTC. V usage is TRBV23-1 and J usage is TRBJ2-7; a weak D match, TRBD1 (6 bases). Being an ORF, TRBV23-1 has a function that is uncertain. V was pared by 2 bases and J by 2 bases, with 13 bases between. CDR3 size: 15 residues.

A few counts support this clonotype. This chain joins TRBV4-1 and TRBJ2-1, with 13 bases aligning to TRBD2. The germline V gene encodes CDR1 MGHRA and CDR2 YSYEKL. The trim removed 5 bases at V and 8 bases at J, leaving 9 bases unmatched. The CDR3 has 16 residues. CDR3 sequence (DNA): TGCGCCAGCAGCGAAGGACTAGCGGGGGATTTGTATGAGCAGTTCTTC. Translating gives CASSEGLAGDLYEQFF.

This clonotype was observed a handful of times. This sequence joins TRBV9 and TRBJ2-2; no definite D call. Germline assignment: CDR1 SGDLS and CDR2 YYNGEE. CDR3 size: 13 residues. Trimming took off 3 bases at V and 3 bases at J, with 6 bases between the two ends. The CDR3 region is CASSARDTGELFF. DNA for the CDR3: TGTGCCAGCAGCGCTAGAGACACCGGGGAGCTGTTTTTT.

There are many counts of this clonotype. The chain recombines TRBV20-1 with TRBJ2-7; D possibly uses TRBD1 or TRBD2 (6 bases each). Looked up from germline, CDR1 is DFQATT and CDR2 is SNEGSKA (reference sequence). Trimming left V 4 bases short and J 1 base short, with 17 bases between. The CDR3 runs 15 residues. CDR3 region: CSATLPGGLSYEQYF. CDR3 DNA: TGCAGTGCTACCCTTCCTGGGGGGCTATCCTACGAGCAGTACTTC.

This clonotype was seen at least ten times. In nucleotides, the CDR3 is TGTGCCAGCAGCTTAGGGGCGGAATTGAGCACAGATACGCAGTATTTT. Translating gives CASSLGAELSTDTQYF. The chain employs TRBV7-6 and TRBJ2-3, with unresolved D. The CDR3 runs 16 residues. Between the trimmed V and J ends, which lost 1 base and 0 bases, there was a span of 11 bases. Per the germline V gene, CDR1 is SGHVS and CDR2 is FNYEAQ.

This clonotype was seen a handful of times. This chain links TRBV9 with TRBJ1-1, with a tentative D call TRBD1 (5 bases). There are 14 residues in the CDR3. Germline loops: CDR1 SGDLS, CDR2 YYNGEE. V lost 6 bases and J lost 0, with 12 bases in between. The CDR3 DNA follows: TGTGCCAGCAACCAAGACAGCCTGAACACTGAAGCTTTCTTT. Its protein is CASNQDSLNTEAFF.